This is a list of T cell receptor beta chains from one sample in a study of T cell repertoires in ileal Crohn's disease. TCRdb's table, derived via immunoSEQ multiplex PCR, lists solely in-frame clones and lacks some. The sample has some 5,600 clones, roughly 91% seen once. What was sequenced was ileal tissue. These receptors all come from an adult with Crohn's disease. The CDR3 runs from the conserved cysteine through the conserved F or W.

V gene: TRBV15; CDR3 protein: CATSDLGTPRLFF
V gene: TRBV6-1; CDR3 protein: CASQKQGTDTQYF
V gene: TRBV5-1; CDR3 protein: CASSGLGPQFF
V gene: TRBV7-6; CDR3 protein: CASSLYPGAGYNEQFF
V gene: TRBV18; CDR3 protein: CASSATDTQYF
V gene: TRBV19; CDR3 protein: CASTTDWGNQPQHF
V gene: TRBV28; CDR3 protein: CASSLTVPGGYTF
V gene: TRBV5-1; CDR3 protein: CASSLDRGGTEAFF
V gene: TRBV5-1; CDR3 protein: CASSLGVTKNAGELFF
V gene: TRBV9; CDR3 protein: CASSGDRVANEKLFF
V gene: TRBV7-9; CDR3 protein: CASSRGAGQETQYF
V gene: TRBV29-1; CDR3 protein: CSVAAQGGQPQHF
V gene: TRBV7-2; CDR3 protein: CASSLEGLGSNQPQHF
V gene: TRBV5-4; CDR3 protein: CASRGAGLDYGYTF
V gene: TRBV5-1; CDR3 protein: CASSLLSPGKPYNEQFF
V gene: TRBV7-6; CDR3 protein: CASGGSSYNSPLHF
V gene: TRBV7-9; CDR3 protein: CASSLNGRGKSTDTQYF
V gene: TRBV6-1; CDR3 protein: CASRADGLYEQYF
V gene: TRBV6-5; CDR3 protein: CATYRDYLSEQYF
V gene: TRBV4-3; CDR3 protein: CASSQNRVLATDTQYF
V gene: TRBV9; CDR3 protein: CASSVGVGTTEAFF
V gene: TRBV2; CDR3 protein: CASSVRGQGEAFF
V gene: TRBV19; CDR3 protein: CASSPNRVGTEAFF
V gene: TRBV7-2; CDR3 protein: CASNSNRDPNGYTF
V gene: TRBV10-3; CDR3 protein: CAISAHSSYEQYF
V gene: TRBV2; CDR3 protein: CASSLLYEQYF
V gene: TRBV7-2; CDR3 protein: CASTLEGTEAFF